These 20 T cell receptor beta chains came from one sample sequenced in a study of OX40 agonist ivuxolimab in advanced cancers. Using immunoSEQ multiplex PCR, the repertoire was profiled, and TCRdb retains in-frame clones only, with some absent. The sample carries tens of thousands of clones, about 83% recorded once. Sequencing was performed on CD4+ or CD8+ T cells sorted from blood, taken in a trial of the OX40 agonist ivuxolimab. Receptors originate from an adult with an advanced solid tumor such as melanoma, head and neck, liver or kidney cancer.

V is TRBV18 and J is TRBJ2-2; 7 bases fit TRBD2. V lost 0 bases and J lost 1; bases outside the gene matches: 5. Germline CDR1 and CDR2: KGHSH and LQKENI. The CDR3 runs to 17 residues. The CDR3 DNA sequence: TGTGCCAGCTCACCACCCTCAGGACTAGGGAACACCGGGGAGCTGTTTTTT. Protein product: CASSPPSGLGNTGELFF.

The chain couples TRBV5-1 to TRBJ1-5; TRBD1 is a possible D gene (5 bases). The ends were cut back, 4 bases at V and 5 bases at J, with 13 bases in the middle. In germline, CDR1 is SGHRS, CDR2 YFSETQ. The CDR3 extends over 14 amino acids. CDR3 loop: CASSPDTLDQPQHF. For the CDR3, the DNA is TGCGCCAGCAGCCCGGACACCCTAGATCAGCCCCAGCATTTT.

A word on this clone: A junction end diverges from the germline sequence, so it may reflect a read error. This chain joins TRBV5-1 and TRBJ2-7, with TRBD2 matching over 7 bases. Germline V gene lookup returns CDR1 SGHRS and CDR2 YFSETQ. The CDR3 is 17 amino acids. The CDR3 loop reads CASSLLHSAGLSYGQYF. CDR3 bases: TGCGCCAGCAGCCTTCTTCACTCAGCGGGACTCTCCTACGGGCAGTACTTC.

This clone qualifies as medium-sized. The V gene is TRBV13, the J gene TRBJ1-1; D gene unclear. Germline loops: CDR1 PRHDT, CDR2 FYEKMQ (reference sequence). This CDR3 contains 16 residues. V dropped 5 bases and J dropped 1 base, with 17 bases sitting between them. This CDR3 reads CASSPAVSNPNTEAFF. The CDR3 nucleotides read TGTGCCAGCAGCCCCGCCGTGAGTAACCCGAACACTGAAGCTTTCTTT. Variable domain in full (rest from reference TRBV13 and TRBJ1-1): AAGVIQSPRHLIKEKRETATLKCYPIPRHDTVYWYQQGPGQDPQFLISFYEKMQSDKGSIPDRFSAQQFSDYHSELNMSSLELGDSALYFCASSPAVSNPNTEAFFGQGTRLTVV.

The gene calls are TRBV10-2 and TRBJ2-7, with D perhaps matching TRBD1 (5 bases). The germline V gene has CDR1 WSHSY and CDR2 SAAADI. The CDR3 has 12 amino acids. Trimming cost V 8 bases and J 4 bases, with 12 bases left between them. The CDR3 coding sequence is TGCGCCAGCGGGGCATTAGTTTACGAGCAGTACTTC. It encodes CASGALVYEQYF.

V and J are TRBV5-5 and TRBJ2-5; TRBD2 is a possible D gene (6 bases). Germline CDR1 SGHKS, CDR2 YYEKEE (reference sequence). This CDR3 is 15 amino acids long. V was pared by 2 bases and J by 4 bases, with 15 bases between. CDR3 DNA: TGTGCCAGCAGCTTCGTTGGGGCGGGACGAGAGACCCAGTACTTC. Protein sequence: CASSFVGAGRETQYF.

This clone was counted a single time. The rearrangement joins TRBV6-1 to TRBJ2-5; TRBD1 agrees at 8 bases. Germline trimming cut 5 bases from V and 4 bases from J; bases unmatched to any gene: 9. The germline V gene encodes CDR1 MNHNS and CDR2 SASEGT. The CDR3 contains 15 residues. CDR3 in DNA: TGTGCCAGCAGTAACGGACAGGGTAGGGTAGAGACCCAGTACTTC. This encodes CASSNGQGRVETQYF.

V usage is TRBV7-9 and J usage is TRBJ2-5, with D perhaps TRBD2 (6 bases). Per the germline V gene, CDR1 is SEHNR and CDR2 is FQNEAQ (reference sequence). Between the trimmed V and J ends, which lost 5 bases and 5 bases, there was a span of 12 bases. This CDR3 is built from 13 residues. CDR3 sequence: CASSRDLTETQYF. As DNA, the CDR3 is TGTGCCAGCAGCAGGGACTTGACCGAGACCCAGTACTTC. Supplemented by reference TRBV7-9 and TRBJ2-5, the full variable domain reads DTGVSQNPRHKITKRGQNVTFRCDPISEHNRLYWYRQTLGQGPEFLTYFQNEAQLEKSRLLSDRFSAERPKGSFSTLEIQRTEQGDSAMYLCASSRDLTETQYFGPGTRLLVL.

The rearrangement links TRBV7-9 to TRBJ1-2, with TRBD1 as a possible D gene (6 bases). The V and J ends lost 5 bases and 4 bases respectively, with 14 bases between them. CDR1 is SEHNR and CDR2 is FQNEAQ in the germline V gene (reference sequence). The CDR3 contains 14 residues. The CDR3 sequence: CASSPDGGAYGYTF. DNA for the CDR3: TGTGCCAGCAGCCCCGACGGGGGGGCCTATGGCTACACCTTC.

The V call is TRBV5-4, the J call TRBJ2-7, with D possibly being TRBD2 (6 bases). The V gene lost 4 bases and the J gene lost 1 base, with 12 bases spanning the gap. Germline CDR1 is SGHNT and CDR2 is YYREEE (reference sequence). The CDR3 sequence is 14 residues long. The CDR3 region is CASSRDGLSYEQYF. CDR3 in DNA: TGTGCCAGCAGCCGGGACGGACTATCCTACGAGCAGTACTTC.

Regarding this clone: The junction differs from germline at one of its ends, possibly a read error. The chain combines TRBV7-9 with TRBJ2-2; TRBD2 matches 10 bases. CDR1 SEHNR and CDR2 FQNEAQ come from the germline V gene (reference sequence). The CDR3 loop spans 15 amino acids. CDR3 DNA sequence: TGTGCCAGCCGCTTCCAAGCGGGAGGGGCCGGGGAGCTGTTTTTT. This sequence encodes CASRFQAGGAGELFF.

The genes are TRBV11-2 and TRBJ1-5; the match to TRBD1 covers 7 bases. V gave up 1 base and J gave up 6 bases; unmatched junction bases: 6. The CDR3 is 15 residues long. The germline V gene has CDR1 SGHAT and CDR2 FQNNGV. Written as DNA, the CDR3 is TGTGCCAGCAGCTTAGGACAGGGAATGGTTCAGCCCCAGCATTTT. Protein sequence: CASSLGQGMVQPQHF.

CDR3 sequence reads: CASTVQEMDYGYTF. The CDR3 DNA sequence: TGTGCCAGTACCGTACAGGAGATGGACTATGGCTACACCTTC. The chain employs TRBV19 and TRBJ1-2, with a weak D call TRBD1 (5 bases). This CDR3 region has 14 residues. Looked up from germline, CDR1 is LNHDA and CDR2 is SQIVND (reference sequence). V was pared by 7 bases and J by 3 bases, with 15 bases between.

This rearrangement joins TRBV7-8 to TRBJ2-7; D may be TRBD1 (5 bases). The ends were cut back, 4 bases at V and 2 bases at J, with 12 bases in the middle. This CDR3 comprises 14 residues. Germline V CDR1 and CDR2: SGHVS, FQNEAQ. DNA for the CDR3: TGTGCCAGCAGCTGGACCGACAGAACCTACGAGCAGTACTTC. It encodes CASSWTDRTYEQYF.

The rearrangement uses TRBV1 and TRBJ2-1; the DNA was not used to check the table's D call, TRBD2. TRBV1 is a recognized pseudogene. The length of the CDR3 is 21 residues. The CDR3 loop reads CTSSQDKGLAGGGRHKNEQFF. CDR3 DNA sequence: TGCACCAGCAGCCAAGATAAGGGACTAGCGGGAGGGGGGAGACATAAGAATGAGCAGTTCTTC.

This chain connects TRBV2 to TRBJ2-2, with 12 bases matching TRBD2. The V segment lost 4 bases and the J segment 7 bases; nucleotides outside the gene matches: 7. Germline V lookup: CDR1 SNHLY, CDR2 FYNNEI. The length of the CDR3 is 16 residues. DNA for the CDR3: TGTGCCAGCAGTGCACGACTAGCGGGAGTTGGCGGGGAGCTGTTTTTT. It encodes CASSARLAGVGGELFF. Full variable domain (missing parts from reference TRBV2 and TRBJ2-2): EPEVTQTPSHQVTQMGQEVILRCVPISNHLYFYWYRQILGQKVEFLVSFYNNEISEKSEIFDDQFSVERPDGSNFTLKIRSTKLEDSAMYFCASSARLAGVGGELFFGEGSRLTVL.

The chain combines TRBV5-1 with TRBJ2-3, with a possible D match to TRBD1 (6 bases). V dropped 0 bases and J dropped 5 bases, with 16 bases sitting between them. The germline CDR1 and CDR2 sequences are SGHRS and YFSETQ. The CDR3 is 16 residues long. In nucleotides, the CDR3 is TGCGCCAGCAGCTTGGGCAGGGGTTTCCTCGGAGATACGCAGTATTTT. Amino acid sequence: CASSLGRGFLGDTQYF.

The gene calls are TRBV7-2 and TRBJ1-2; D uncertain. The CDR3 has 15 residues. Trimming removed 0 bases from V and 4 bases from J, with 12 bases in between. Germline CDR1 SGHTA, CDR2 FQGNSA. The CDR3 sequence is CASSLAPGFRYGYTF. The CDR3 nucleotides are TGTGCCAGCAGCTTAGCGCCCGGGTTCCGCTATGGCTACACCTTC.

The J gene is TRBJ1-6, the V gene TRBV15; no clear D. The CDR3 has 16 residues. Germline V gives CDR1 LNHNV, CDR2 YYDKDF (reference sequence). Trimming removed 3 bases at V and 2 bases at J, with 11 bases between. The CDR3 DNA reads as TGTGCCACCAGCAGGGGGATCGACACCTATAATTCACCCCTCCACTTT. Translation gives CATSRGIDTYNSPLHF.

The V and J genes are TRBV28 and TRBJ2-2; TRBD2 is a possible D gene (7 bases). Germline V gene lookup returns CDR1 MDHEN and CDR2 SYDVKM. The CDR3 loop spans 12 amino acids. Deletions cut 5 bases from V and 9 bases from J, with 10 bases between. The CDR3 spells CASSIGGRELFF. The CDR3 nucleotides read TGTGCCAGCAGTATCGGGGGGCGGGAGCTGTTTTTT.